This TCR beta chain is drawn from a study of T cells in narcolepsy (dated 2018 in TCRdb). For the wider study: Healthy control donors were enrolled in the study alongside patients who had narcolepsy type 1 or type 2 (NT1, NT2). Autoreactive T cells targeting hypocretin neuron self-antigens (hypocretin, TRIB2) were sought in narcolepsy patients, and TCR Vbeta sequencing was used to track clonotypes in blood and CSF. The investigation overall reported the following: Numbers of sequenced blood memory CD4+ clonotypes were comparable, with averages of about 39,494 in patients and 33,354 in controls. According to the report, autoreactive clonotypes were detected serially in the blood of the same patients and of different patients, but not in healthy controls. No sequences matching autoreactive T cell clones were contained in some blood memory CD4+ repertoires from patients and controls. In plots comparing CSF and blood CD4+ T cell clonotypes from the same patient, HCRT-specific and TRIB2-specific autoreactive clonotypes were highlighted.

There are 16 amino acids in the CDR3, from cysteine to phenylalanine inclusive. CDR3 DNA only is kept here, 48 bases in frame from base 1. Taken from the germline V gene, the CDR1 and CDR2 loops are SGHRS and YFSETQ. The junction shows trimming of 0 bases on V and 0 bases on J, and the gene matches do not reach 4 bases of it. Memory CD4+ T cells were sorted ex vivo from peripheral blood of narcolepsy patients and healthy controls for TCR Vbeta sequencing. As regards this clone: No antigen is known for it. Base qualities are missing; no much larger clone stands one base away.

Library preparation employed the immunoSEQ multiplex PCR assay. In its TCRdb copy, this immuneACCESS table keeps in-frame sequences only and misses some clones. Where compared with another copy, unresolved V genes explain less than half of these, and the others have no known cause. The sample table contains about 36,000 clones; only one count was recorded for roughly 80% of them. Roughly 2.1% of the sample comes from the top ten. This clonotype was sampled from a human donor in good health. Sequences were obtained from memory (CD45RA-) CD4+ T cells from blood. What the cell subset or site label conveys for this sample: memory T cells sorted ex vivo from peripheral blood. Here the chain combines TRBV5-1 and TRBJ2-7, with TRBD1 identical over 9 junction bases. The CDR3 is CASSLGETGGSYEQYF. The nucleotides read TGCGCCAGCAGCTTGGGTGAGACAGGGGGCTCCTACGAGCAGTACTTC.